This TCR beta chain was captured by sequencing in a study of blood T cell repertoires in COVID-19. Turning to the study itself: Specimens from acute and convalescent COVID-19 originated in the United States, Italy and Spain.

After removal of 5 bases from V and 7 bases from J, the junction contained 22 bases not matched to a gene. Per the germline V gene, CDR1 is SGHTA and CDR2 is FQGNSA. The CDR3 spans 19 residues. Authors' analysis steps: For nucleated cells, counts were estimated from reference gene primer amplification. Data came from immunoSEQ multiplex PCR; TCRdb stores just in-frame clones and leaves some out. V and J calls plus clone size are reproduced from that table; the DNA served to infer D and trimming. The sample holds about 190,000 clones, almost 90% seen once. Sequencing was carried out using peripheral blood. The clonotype comes from a man younger than 35 with active or convalescent COVID-19. The chain employs TRBV7-2 and TRBJ2-1; 8 bases map to TRBD2. In DNA form, the CDR3 reads TGTGCCAGCAGCCTGTTAGGTGTTCGGGGGGGAGGGCCCCGGAATGAGCAGTTCTTC. Protein sequence: CASSLLGVRGGGPRNEQFF.